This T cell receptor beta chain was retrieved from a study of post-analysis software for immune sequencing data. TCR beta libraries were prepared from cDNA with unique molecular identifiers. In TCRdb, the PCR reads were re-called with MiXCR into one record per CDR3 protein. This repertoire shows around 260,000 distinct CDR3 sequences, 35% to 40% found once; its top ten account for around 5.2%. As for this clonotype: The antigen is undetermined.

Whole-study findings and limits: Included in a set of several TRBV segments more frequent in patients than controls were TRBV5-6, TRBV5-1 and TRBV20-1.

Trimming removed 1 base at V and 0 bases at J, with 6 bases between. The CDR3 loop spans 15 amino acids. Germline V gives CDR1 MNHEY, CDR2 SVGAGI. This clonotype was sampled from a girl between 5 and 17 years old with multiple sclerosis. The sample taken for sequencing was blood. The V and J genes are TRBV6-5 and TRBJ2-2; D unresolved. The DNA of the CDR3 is TGTGCCAGCAGTTACTTCGGTGCGAACACCGGGGAGCTGTTTTTT. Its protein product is CASSYFGANTGELFF.